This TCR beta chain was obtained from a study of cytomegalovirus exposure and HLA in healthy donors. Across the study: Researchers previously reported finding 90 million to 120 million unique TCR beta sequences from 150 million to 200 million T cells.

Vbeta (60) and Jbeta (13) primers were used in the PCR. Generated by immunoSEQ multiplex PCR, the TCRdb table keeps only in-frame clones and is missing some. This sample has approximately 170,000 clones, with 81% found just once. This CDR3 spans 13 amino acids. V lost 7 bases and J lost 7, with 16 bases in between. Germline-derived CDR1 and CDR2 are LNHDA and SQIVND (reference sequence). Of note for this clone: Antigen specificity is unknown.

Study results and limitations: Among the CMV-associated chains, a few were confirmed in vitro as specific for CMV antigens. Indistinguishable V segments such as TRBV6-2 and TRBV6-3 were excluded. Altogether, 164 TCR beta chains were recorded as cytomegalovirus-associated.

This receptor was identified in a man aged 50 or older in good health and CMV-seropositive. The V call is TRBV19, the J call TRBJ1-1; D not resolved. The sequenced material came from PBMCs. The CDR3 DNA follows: TGTGCCAGTACCGCGGGCCTCCGACATGAAGCTTTCTTT. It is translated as CASTAGLRHEAFF.